This T cell receptor beta chain was retrieved from a study of blood T cell repertoires in COVID-19. In the study overall: COVID-19 samples collected from the United States, Italy and Spain covered acute and convalescent phases. T cells, B-cell-depleted T cells, or PBMCs supplied cDNA or gDNA.

Germline lookup yields CDR1 MDHEN and CDR2 SYDVKM. The CDR3 length is 13 residues. V lost 3 bases to trimming and J lost 7 bases; unmatched junction nucleotides: 4. Libraries were prepared by immunoSEQ multiplex PCR; TCRdb keeps only in-frame clonotypes and omits some of them. The sample consists of under 300,000 clones, 70% to 90% of them appearing once. The sequencing input was PBMCs or T cells enriched from blood (not recorded which). The chain uses TRBV28 and TRBJ1-1; 8 nucleotides agree with TRBD1. The TCR was taken from a woman between 50 and 59 years old who had recovered from COVID-19. DNA of the CDR3: TGTGCCAGCAGTTTGGGGGGGACAGGTGAAGCTTTCTTT. This encodes CASSLGGTGEAFF.